This TCR beta chain stems from a study of siplizumab effects on memory and regulatory T cells. Overall study results and limits: Alloreactive sequences traceable to unstimulated CD4+ memory cells were significantly reduced by siplizumab. Naive T cells seemed more diverse than memory cells; they also seemed major alloresponse contributors.

Concerning this clone: The antigen remains unidentified.

Germline lookup yields CDR1 MNHNY and CDR2 SVGAGI (reference sequence). With 4 bases removed from V and 3 bases from J, the gap between germline ends came to 9 bases. This CDR3 comprises 14 residues. Around 94,000 TCR templates underwent assay in each sample. The assay was immunoSEQ multiplex PCR, and TCRdb's table has in-frame clones only and misses some. Of roughly 40,000 clones in the sample, around 92% were seen once. Input material: naive CD4+ T cells sorted from blood. The sequence was obtained from a human donor in good health. This sequence joins TRBV6-6 and TRBJ2-2; D gene ambiguous. The CDR3 here is CASSLQLYTGELFF. CDR3 nucleotide sequence: TGTGCCAGCAGTTTACAGTTATACACCGGGGAGCTGTTTTTT.